The clone carrying this T cell receptor (beta chain) was observed once. Seattle participants joined during active infection and were tracked over time. Original processing notes: Counts of nucleated cells, estimated from reference gene primer amplification, were obtained. Sequencing was performed with immunoSEQ multiplex PCR; in TCRdb, only in-frame clones are kept and a portion is missing. The V and J calls and clone size come from that table; D and trimming were worked out from the DNA. The sample has about 96,000 clones; about 90% are singletons. This sample is drawn from a study of blood T cell repertoires in COVID-19. The sequence was collected from a human donor with COVID-19, enrolled during active disease. The donor label of this sample is uncertain. Specimen: peripheral blood.

CDR3 sequence: CASSPPNNQPQHF. CDR3 DNA sequence: TGTGCCAGCTCACCCCCAAACAATCAGCCCCAGCATTTT. The chain joins TRBV18 to TRBJ1-5; D is undetermined. From germline, CDR1 is KGHSH and CDR2 LQKENI. V was cut by 3 bases and J by 3 bases, with 6 bases left in between. CDR3 length equals 13 residues.